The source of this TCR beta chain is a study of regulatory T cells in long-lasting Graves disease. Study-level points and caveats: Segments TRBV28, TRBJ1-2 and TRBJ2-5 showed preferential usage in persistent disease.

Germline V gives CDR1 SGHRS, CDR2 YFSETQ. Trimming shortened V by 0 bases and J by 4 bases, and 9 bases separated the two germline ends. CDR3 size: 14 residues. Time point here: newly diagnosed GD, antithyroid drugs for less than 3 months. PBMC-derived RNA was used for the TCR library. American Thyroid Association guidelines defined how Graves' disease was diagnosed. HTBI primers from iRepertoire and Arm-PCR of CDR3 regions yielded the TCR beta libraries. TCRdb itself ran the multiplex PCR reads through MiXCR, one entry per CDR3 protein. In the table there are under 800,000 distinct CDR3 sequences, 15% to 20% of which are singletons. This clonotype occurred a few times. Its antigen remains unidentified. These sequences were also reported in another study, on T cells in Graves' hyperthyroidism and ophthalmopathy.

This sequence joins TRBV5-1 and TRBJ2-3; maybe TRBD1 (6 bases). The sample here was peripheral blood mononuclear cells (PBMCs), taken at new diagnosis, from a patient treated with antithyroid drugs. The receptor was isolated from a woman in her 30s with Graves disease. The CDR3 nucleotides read TGCGCCAGCAGCTTGGAGGGGGTTTCAGATACGCAGTATTTT. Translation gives CASSLEGVSDTQYF.